A selection of T cell receptor beta chains follows, all from one sample in a study of blood T cell repertoires in COVID-19. Data came from immunoSEQ multiplex PCR; TCRdb stores just in-frame clones and leaves some out. This sample has about 12,000 clones; 65% to 90% occur once, and the top ten carry around 4%. The sequenced material came from peripheral blood. The receptors shown here come from a woman aged 60 to 75 with acute or convalescent COVID-19. Each CDR3 is given with its conserved first and last residue. The D gene is left open where the match is weak. Expanded clones are given a class, and other clones once, few, many or no size at all.

TRBV6-4	-	TRBJ2-5	TRBD2	TGTGCCAGCAGTGACTCGCTAGCGGGGTTACAAGAGACCCAGTACTTC	CASSDSLAGLQETQYF
TRBV7-6	-	TRBJ2-3	-	TGTGCCAGCAGCGCCCGCCCGGGTGGAGATACGCAGTATTTT	CASSARPGGDTQYF
TRBV27	-	TRBJ1-5	-	TGTGCCAGCAGTTTACGAGAGAATCAGCCCCAGCATTTT	CASSLRENQPQHF
TRBV11-2	-	TRBJ1-4	-	TGTGCCAGCCGCCTCTGGGGCCAAACTAATGAAAAACTGTTTTTT	CASRLWGQTNEKLFF
TRBV2	-	TRBJ1-2	-	TGTGCCAGCTCATGGGAGGAGTATGGCTACACCTTC	CASSWEEYGYTF
TRBV29-1	-	TRBJ2-5	TRBD2	TGCAGCGTTCGGGGAGCGGGGGAAGTAGAGACCCAGTACTTC	CSVRGAGEVETQYF
TRBV10-3	medium-sized	TRBJ1-5	-	TGTGCCATCAGTAAGGACACCCTCAATCAGCCCCAGCATTTT	CAISKDTLNQPQHF
TRBV18	-	TRBJ2-1	TRBD2	TGTGCCAGCTCACCGTCCAGCGGGGCGAACTACAATGAGCAGTTCTTC	CASSPSSGANYNEQFF
TRBV6-6	once	TRBJ1-4	TRBD1	TGTGCCAGCAGTCGCACAGGGGGCAGCTCTAATGAAAAACTGTTTTTT	CASSRTGGSSNEKLFF
TRBV4-2	-	TRBJ2-7	TRBD1	TGTGCCAGCAGCCAGAGGACAGGCTCCTACGAGCAGTACTTC	CASSQRTGSYEQYF
TRBV6-2/TRBV6-3	-	TRBJ1-5	TRBD1	TGTGCCAGCAGTTGGGGACAGAGGAGAATCATAAATCAGCCCCAGCATTTT	CASSWGQRRIINQPQHF
TRBV2	-	TRBJ1-1	TRBD1	TGTGCCAGCAGCGACAGGGGAACTGAAGCTTTCTTT	CASSDRGTEAFF
TRBV5-1	-	TRBJ2-2	-	TGCGCCAGCAGCTTGCACCCGGGGGCGAACACCGGGGAGCTGTTTTTT	CASSLHPGANTGELFF
TRBV4-1	-	TRBJ1-2	-	TGCGCCAGCAGCTCTATTCGGGGATCGAATGGCTACACCTTC	CASSSIRGSNGYTF
TRBV27	-	TRBJ2-7	-	TGTGCCAGCAGTTCCACTCCCAAGTACGAGCAGTACTTC	CASSSTPKYEQYF
TRBV3-1/TRBV3-2	-	TRBJ2-1	-	TGTGCCAGCAGCCCCGACAAACTTAGCTCCTACAATGAGCAGTTCTTC	CASSPDKLSSYNEQFF
TRBV29-1	-	TRBJ2-4	TRBD2	TGCAGCGCTCGACTAGCGGGGGTAAACATTCAGTACTTC	CSARLAGVNIQYF
TRBV7-8	-	TRBJ2-7	TRBD1	TGTGCCAGCAGCCCCGGGACAGACGAGCAGTACTTC	CASSPGTDEQYF
TRBV10-2	once	TRBJ1-6	-	TGCGCCAGCAGTGACCCGTCAGGGTATAATTCACCCCTCCACTTT	CASSDPSGYNSPLHF
TRBV6-5	-	TRBJ2-2	-	TGTGCCAGCAGTTATCGGGGGGCCGGCACCGGGGAGCTGTTTTTT	CASSYRGAGTGELFF
TRBV10-2	-	TRBJ2-7	TRBD1	TGCGCCAGCAGTGGGACAGGGAAGTCCTACGAGCAGTACTTC	CASSGTGKSYEQYF
TRBV19	-	TRBJ1-2	-	TGTGCCAGTACCATGGGCAGCTATGGCTACACCTTC	CASTMGSYGYTF
TRBV11-3	once	TRBJ1-4	TRBD1	TGTGCCAGGACCCCACAGGGGGGACTAAGTTCAACTAATGAAAAACTGTTTTTT	CARTPQGGLSSTNEKLFF
TRBV14	once	TRBJ1-2	TRBD1	TGTGCCAGCAGCCTCTTACAGGGGGCAGGGGGCTACACCTTC	CASSLLQGAGGYTF
TRBV13	-	TRBJ1-1	-	TGTGCCAGCAGCTTAGAGGGGCGAACTGAAGCTTTCTTT	CASSLEGRTEAFF
TRBV6-6	-	TRBJ1-1	TRBD1	TGTGCCAGCAGTGGGACAGGTGAATATGACACTGAAGCTTTCTTT	CASSGTGEYDTEAFF
TRBV5-5	once	TRBJ1-5	-	TGTGCCAGCAGCTTGCCTAATCAGCCCCAGCATTTT	CASSLPNQPQHF
TRBV7-9	once	TRBJ2-2	-	TGTGCCAGCAGCTCGGGGAACGGGGAGCTGTTTTTT	CASSSGNGELFF
TRBV24-1	-	TRBJ2-5	-	TGTGCCACCAGTGATCCCTCGGAGACCCAGTACTTC	CATSDPSETQYF
TRBV7-9	-	TRBJ1-5	-	TGTGCCAGCAGCCAAGAGCTGAATCAGCCCCAGCATTTT	CASSQELNQPQHF
TRBV10-2	-	TRBJ1-5	-	TGCGCCAGCAGGCCGCGAGGGCCCGGGTATAGCAATCAGCCCCAGCATTTT	CASRPRGPGYSNQPQHF
TRBV12-3/TRBV12-4	-	TRBJ1-5	-	TGTGCCAGCAGTTTGGGGGGGGATCAGCCCCAGCATTTT	CASSLGGDQPQHF
TRBV15	-	TRBJ1-5	-	TGTGCCACCAGCAGAGATCCCGGGACACAATACGAGTCGAGCAATCAGCTCCAGCATTTT	CATSRDPGTQYESSNQLQHF
TRBV27	few	TRBJ1-1	-	TGTGCCAGCAGTTTAAGGGGTCCGAACACTGAAGCTTTCTTT	CASSLRGPNTEAFF
TRBV19	-	TRBJ1-6	-	TGTGCCAGTAGTGGCCTGACTAATCTATCACCCCTCCACTTT	CASSGLTNLSPLHF
TRBV5-1	-	TRBJ2-3	TRBD1	TGCGCCAGCAGCCTACCACAGGGGGAAACAGATACGCAGTATTTT	CASSLPQGETDTQYF